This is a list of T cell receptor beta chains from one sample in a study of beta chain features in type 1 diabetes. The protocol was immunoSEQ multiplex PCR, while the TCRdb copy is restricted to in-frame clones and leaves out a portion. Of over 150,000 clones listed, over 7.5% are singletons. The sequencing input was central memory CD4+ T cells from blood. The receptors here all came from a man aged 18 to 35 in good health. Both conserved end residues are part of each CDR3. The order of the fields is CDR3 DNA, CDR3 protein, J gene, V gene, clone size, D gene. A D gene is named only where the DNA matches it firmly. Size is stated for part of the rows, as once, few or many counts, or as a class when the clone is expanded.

TGTGCCAGCAGCCAAGGACAGGGTGGGGGCTACACCTTC,CASSQGQGGGYTF,TRBJ1-2,TRBV27,.,TRBD1
TGTGCCAGCAAGGCACAGATGAACACTGAAGCTTTCTTT,CASKAQMNTEAFF,TRBJ1-1,TRBV2,many,.
TGTGCCAGCAGTCGGGACAGGGGAGAGACCCAGTACTTC,CASSRDRGETQYF,TRBJ2-5,TRBV6-5,.,TRBD1
TGCAGTGCTAGGACAGAAGAGACCCAGTACTTC,CSARTEETQYF,TRBJ2-5,TRBV20-1,.,.
TGTGCCAGCAGTGAGATAGCGGGGCGCTCCTACGAGCAGTACTTC,CASSEIAGRSYEQYF,TRBJ2-7,TRBV6-1,.,TRBD2
TGTGCCAGTAGCCCTGGGACAGGGGATGCAGATACGCAGTATTTT,CASSPGTGDADTQYF,TRBJ2-3,TRBV19,.,TRBD1
TGTGCCACCAGCAGAGGGGACAGTTCTGGGACCCAGTACTTC,CATSRGDSSGTQYF,TRBJ2-5,TRBV15,.,TRBD1
TGTGCCAGCAGCTTAGTTGGGCTATACAATGAGCAGTTCTTC,CASSLVGLYNEQFF,TRBJ2-1,TRBV7-9,.,.
TGTGCCAGCAGCTTAGCTCGAGCGGGGGGGCTCAAGACCCAGTACTTC,CASSLARAGGLKTQYF,TRBJ2-5,TRBV11-2,few,TRBD2
TGCGCCAGCAGCCATGATGGACAGGCAACTAACTATGGCTACACCTTC,CASSHDGQATNYGYTF,TRBJ1-2,TRBV4-1,few,TRBD1
TGTGCCAGCAGCGTAGACCCCGGGAACAGGGCCTCACCCCTCCACTTT,CASSVDPGNRASPLHF,TRBJ1-6,TRBV9,few,.
TGTGCCAGCAGGCCGGGACTAGCGGGAGTCTCCTACGAGCAGTACTTC,CASRPGLAGVSYEQYF,TRBJ2-7,TRBV27,.,TRBD2
TGTGCCAGCAGCCTAGGAGGACAGGGGGAAAAGGATGGCTACACCTTC,CASSLGGQGEKDGYTF,TRBJ1-2,TRBV11-2,.,TRBD1
TGTGCCAGCAGTCGAGGCGGCGGGAGCACTGAAGCTTTCTTT,CASSRGGGSTEAFF,TRBJ1-1,TRBV7-9,.,.
TGTGCCAGCAGGGCCGGGACAGGGGGTCGTGAAAAACTGTTTTTT,CASRAGTGGREKLFF,TRBJ1-4,TRBV28,.,TRBD1
TGTGCCAGCAGCCGCCTGCCACTACCCCGGGAGCAGTACTTC,CASSRLPLPREQYF,TRBJ2-5,TRBV6-5,few,.
TGCGCCAGCAGCTCAACAGGAGGGGCCGGGGAGCTGTTTTTT,CASSSTGGAGELFF,TRBJ2-2,TRBV5-1,few,.
TGTGCCAGCAGCCCTGGACAGGTTTATGGAATGTTGGAGTTCTTC,CASSPGQVYGMLEFF,TRBJ2-1,TRBV7-9,.,TRBD1
TGTGCCAGCAGTTCCACAGGGTCCTCTGGAAACACCATATATTTT,CASSSTGSSGNTIYF,TRBJ1-3,TRBV28,few,.
TGTGCCAGCAGCCAAGGGCGAGGGAGGGTCCCCTACGAGCAGTACTTC,CASSQGRGRVPYEQYF,TRBJ2-7,TRBV4-2,.,TRBD2
TGTGCCAGCAGTTTATGGAACAGTCGATATAGCAATCAGCCCCAGCATTTT,CASSLWNSRYSNQPQHF,TRBJ1-5,TRBV27,few,.
TGTGCCAGCAGCCTTGGAGTACCCCCGGACGAGCAGTACTTC,CASSLGVPPDEQYF,TRBJ2-7,TRBV5-6,few,.
TGTGCCAGCAGTTCCCTCTCCGGAGCCGGAAACACCATATATTTT,CASSSLSGAGNTIYF,TRBJ1-3,TRBV2,few,.
TGCAGTGTCAGCTCCTACAATGAGCAGTTCTTC,CSVSSYNEQFF,TRBJ2-1,TRBV20-1,many,.
TGTGCCAGCAGTTTAGTAGCTTTTGAGCAGTTCTTC,CASSLVAFEQFF,TRBJ2-1,TRBV28,many,.
TGTGCCAGTAGTAATGGGGGCACGAACACCGGGGAGCTGTTTTTT,CASSNGGTNTGELFF,TRBJ2-2,TRBV19,.,.
TGTGCTAGTGGCCCGGGGACAGCCACAGATACGCAGTATTTT,CASGPGTATDTQYF,TRBJ2-3,TRBV12-5,few,TRBD1
TGTGCCACCAGCAGACGGACCGGGACTAGCGGGAGTAACGAGCAGTTCTTC,CATSRRTGTSGSNEQFF,TRBJ2-1,TRBV15,many,TRBD2
TGTGCCAGCAGCCCCTCCGGGGGACTAGCGACATTACAAGAGACCCAGTACTTC,CASSPSGGLATLQETQYF,TRBJ2-5,TRBV28,.,TRBD2
TGTGCCAGCTCACCTGGGACAGGGAATGAAGCTTTCTTT,CASSPGTGNEAFF,TRBJ1-1,TRBV18,few,TRBD1
TGTGCCAGCTCACCTGGACAGGGTATCTCACCCCTCCACTTT,CASSPGQGISPLHF,TRBJ1-6,TRBV18,few,TRBD1
TGCGCCAGCAGCCCCGACAGGGGGCTATATGATGGCTACACCTTC,CASSPDRGLYDGYTF,TRBJ1-2,TRBV4-3,.,TRBD1
TGTGCCAGCAGTCAGGGCTCCTACGAGCAGTACTTC,CASSQGSYEQYF,TRBJ2-7,TRBV28,many,.